Listed below are T cell receptor beta chains from one sample, sequenced in a study of identical twins. TCRdb recomputed calls from the 5' RACE reads with MiXCR, one row per CDR3 protein. The sample consists of over 200,000 distinct CDR3 sequences, less than 10% of them appearing once. Material: memory (CD45RO+) T cells sorted from blood. The receptors shown here come from a woman younger than 35 in good health. Both conserved end residues are part of each CDR3. The D gene is left open where the match is weak. Expanded clones get a size class; other rows say once, few or many, or leave the size out.

v_call	d_call	clone_size	j_call	cdr3_aa	cdr3_nt
TRBV24-1	NA	many	TRBJ2-6	CATSDSRSGANVLTF	TGTGCCACCAGTGATTCAAGATCTGGGGCCAACGTCCTGACTTTC
TRBV6-1	NA	few	TRBJ2-5	CASNSGRETQYF	TGTGCCAGCAATAGCGGCCGGGAGACCCAGTACTTC
TRBV7-9	NA	few	TRBJ2-6	CASSPNTGANVLTF	TGTGCCAGCAGCCCAAATACCGGGGCCAACGTCCTGACTTTC
TRBV5-6	TRBD2	few	TRBJ2-5	CASSLAVTSGGDEAETQYF	TGTGCCAGCAGCTTGGCCGTGACTAGCGGGGGGGATGAAGCAGAGACCCAGTACTTC
TRBV12-3/TRBV12-4	NA	few	TRBJ2-7	CASSLRGLLKEQYF	TGTGCCAGCAGTTTGAGAGGGCTGTTAAAGGAGCAGTACTTC
TRBV9	NA	once	TRBJ2-3	CASSTPDTTDTQYF	TGTGCCAGCAGCACCCCGGACACCACAGATACGCAGTATTTT
TRBV5-1	NA	many	TRBJ1-4	CASSLTGRSEKLFF	TGCGCCAGCAGCTTGACCGGGAGGAGTGAAAAACTGTTTTTT
TRBV9	NA	few	TRBJ2-3	CASSADVRVTDTQYF	TGTGCCAGCAGCGCCGACGTCCGGGTCACAGATACGCAGTATTTT
TRBV20-1	NA	NA	TRBJ1-5	CSTLSGGSNQPQHF	TGCAGTACCTTATCTGGGGGCAGCAATCAGCCCCAGCATTTT
TRBV10-2	TRBD2	NA	TRBJ2-3	CASSVRTSGRAGDTQYF	TGCGCCAGCAGCGTCCGGACTAGCGGGAGGGCCGGAGATACGCAGTATTTT
TRBV15	NA	NA	TRBJ2-3	CATSGLTTDTQYF	TGTGCCACCAGTGGGTTAACGACAGATACGCAGTATTTT
TRBV5-6	NA	few	TRBJ2-7	CASSLVHRALYEQYF	TGTGCCAGCAGCTTGGTCCACAGGGCCCTCTACGAGCAGTACTTC
TRBV5-1	TRBD1	few	TRBJ2-1	CASSTGTVGNEQFF	TGCGCCAGCAGCACCGGGACAGTTGGCAATGAGCAGTTCTTC
TRBV20-1	TRBD2	many	TRBJ2-1	CSARNRAGLATNEQFF	TGCAGTGCTAGAAACCGCGCGGGACTAGCGACTAATGAGCAGTTCTTC
TRBV12-3/TRBV12-4	TRBD1	NA	TRBJ2-7	CASKRDSAYEQYF	TGTGCCAGCAAGAGGGACAGCGCCTACGAGCAGTACTTC
TRBV3-1	TRBD2	NA	TRBJ2-2	CASSPSPGGTDTGELFF	TGTGCCAGCAGCCCCTCCCCGGGGGGAACCGACACCGGGGAGCTGTTTTTT
TRBV2	NA	few	TRBJ2-3	CASNLRRTDTQYF	TGTGCCAGCAACCTCAGGCGCACAGATACGCAGTATTTT
TRBV12-3/TRBV12-4	TRBD2	few	TRBJ2-1	CASSQLSGASSYNEQFF	TGTGCCAGCAGTCAACTCAGCGGGGCAAGCTCCTACAATGAGCAGTTCTTC
TRBV18	NA	few	TRBJ2-1	CASSPQGGSYNEQFF	TGTGCCAGCTCCCCACAGGGTGGGTCCTACAATGAGCAGTTCTTC
TRBV7-2	NA	NA	TRBJ2-6	CASSKGGEGANVLTF	TGTGCCAGCAGCAAGGGCGGGGAGGGGGCCAACGTCCTGACTTTC
TRBV2	NA	few	TRBJ1-1	CASVMGPPEAFF	TGTGCCAGCGTAATGGGACCCCCTGAAGCTTTCTTT
TRBV12-3/TRBV12-4	NA	NA	TRBJ2-7	CASSFFDEQYF	TGTGCCAGCAGTTTTTTTGACGAGCAGTACTTC
TRBV20-1	NA	once	TRBJ2-7	CSARDLGGVMREQYF	TGCAGTGCTAGAGATCTTGGAGGGGTTATGCGAGAGCAGTACTTC
TRBV29-1	NA	few	TRBJ2-5	CSVAWTAQETQYF	TGCAGCGTCGCATGGACAGCCCAAGAGACCCAGTACTTC
TRBV12-3/TRBV12-4	NA	many	TRBJ1-5	CASRISEEEGQPQHF	TGTGCCAGCAGGATTTCTGAGGAGGAGGGTCAGCCCCAGCATTTT
TRBV12-3/TRBV12-4	NA	many	TRBJ2-7	CASSLRAAGSGYEQYF	TGTGCCAGCAGTCTCCGGGCAGCCGGGTCCGGTTACGAGCAGTACTTC
TRBV7-2	NA	few	TRBJ1-2	CASSPQQLYGYTF	TGTGCCAGCAGCCCCCAGCAGCTCTATGGCTACACCTTC
TRBV5-1	TRBD1	NA	TRBJ2-5	CASSVLPRDRGQETQYF	TGCGCCAGCAGCGTATTACCCCGGGACAGGGGACAAGAGACCCAGTACTTC
TRBV5-1	TRBD1	NA	TRBJ1-6	CASSEGQGSSPLHF	TGCGCCAGCAGCGAGGGACAGGGGAGTTCACCCCTCCACTTT
TRBV12-3/TRBV12-4	NA	many	TRBJ1-1	CASTSFTNTEAFF	TGTGCCAGCACCTCTTTCACGAACACTGAAGCTTTCTTT
TRBV27	NA	few	TRBJ2-2	CASSLGVLGSEVGELFF	TGTGCCAGCAGTTTGGGGGTATTGGGGTCCGAGGTCGGGGAGCTGTTTTTT
TRBV11-2	NA	NA	TRBJ2-5	CASSPSPQIQETQYF	TGTGCCAGCAGCCCCTCCCCTCAGATTCAAGAGACCCAGTACTTC
TRBV11-2	NA	NA	TRBJ2-7	CASSPPPGQSYEQYF	TGTGCCAGCAGCCCCCCTCCCGGACAGTCCTACGAGCAGTACTTC
TRBV12-3/TRBV12-4	NA	few	TRBJ2-4	CASSLHAGGSKNIQYF	TGTGCCAGCAGTTTACATGCAGGGGGGTCCAAAAACATTCAGTACTTC
TRBV20-1	TRBD1	NA	TRBJ2-7	CSAGVGQDSYEQYF	TGCAGTGCGGGGGTCGGACAGGACTCCTACGAGCAGTACTTC
TRBV6-5	NA	few	TRBJ2-7	CASSYQRAYEQYF	TGTGCCAGCAGTTATCAGCGGGCCTACGAGCAGTACTTC
TRBV7-9	NA	NA	TRBJ2-7	CASSLGNSGTYEQYF	TGTGCCAGCAGCTTAGGGAATAGCGGTACCTACGAGCAGTACTTC
TRBV12-3/TRBV12-4	NA	NA	TRBJ2-1	CASSFLGLDYNEQFF	TGTGCCAGCAGTTTCTTGGGACTGGACTACAATGAGCAGTTCTTC
TRBV10-3	TRBD2	NA	TRBJ2-2	CAISPTSGVVSTGELFF	TGTGCCATCAGCCCGACTAGCGGGGTGGTTAGCACCGGGGAGCTGTTTTTT
TRBV27	NA	many	TRBJ2-7	CASSKAEGGNEQYF	TGTGCCAGCAGTAAAGCCGAGGGTGGGAACGAGCAGTACTTC
TRBV11-2	NA	many	TRBJ1-1	CASTSGRGAFF	TGTGCCAGCACCTCCGGTAGAGGTGCTTTCTTT
TRBV20-1	TRBD2	NA	TRBJ2-3	CSARGSRVTSGSPTDTQYF	TGCAGTGCTAGAGGCTCCCGGGTGACTAGCGGGAGCCCCACAGATACGCAGTATTTT
TRBV6-5	TRBD1	NA	TRBJ1-3	CASSYTGQYSGNTIYF	TGTGCCAGCAGTTACACGGGACAGTACTCTGGAAACACCATATATTTT